A selection of T cell receptor beta chains follows, all from one sample in a study of Tregs in tolerant kidney transplant recipients. Libraries were prepared by immunoSEQ multiplex PCR; TCRdb keeps only in-frame clonotypes and omits some of them. The sample holds 200,000 to 300,000 clones, approximately 83% seen once. Sequenced material: CD4+ T cells from blood. These receptors were taken from a human donor in good health. Each CDR3 is given with its conserved first and last residue. Rows may omit the clone size; those that give it use once, few, many or a size class.

v_gene,abundance,CDR3aa
TRBV25-1,.,CASCRGTDTQYF
TRBV18,.,CASSPSRGAYEQYF
TRBV6-5,.,CASVGVGQRKTQYF
TRBV29-1,.,CSVIPGNTEAFF
TRBV7-9,.,CASSLEVTGRGQPQHF
TRBV5-1,.,CASSLAAGGRGDTQYF
TRBV7-9,.,CASSPARPVNQPQHF
TRBV19,.,CASSIGDRANSNQPQHF
TRBV19,.,CASRWGGILNTEAFF
TRBV6-5,.,CASSYRDRGDRYTF
TRBV10-3,few,CTTGHGTDTQYF
TRBV5-6,few,CASSPMRTGEQYF
TRBV19,.,CASTHHDSLEQYF
TRBV7-8,.,CASSLALLAGAYQETQYF
TRBV18,.,CASSPLTGSDEQFF